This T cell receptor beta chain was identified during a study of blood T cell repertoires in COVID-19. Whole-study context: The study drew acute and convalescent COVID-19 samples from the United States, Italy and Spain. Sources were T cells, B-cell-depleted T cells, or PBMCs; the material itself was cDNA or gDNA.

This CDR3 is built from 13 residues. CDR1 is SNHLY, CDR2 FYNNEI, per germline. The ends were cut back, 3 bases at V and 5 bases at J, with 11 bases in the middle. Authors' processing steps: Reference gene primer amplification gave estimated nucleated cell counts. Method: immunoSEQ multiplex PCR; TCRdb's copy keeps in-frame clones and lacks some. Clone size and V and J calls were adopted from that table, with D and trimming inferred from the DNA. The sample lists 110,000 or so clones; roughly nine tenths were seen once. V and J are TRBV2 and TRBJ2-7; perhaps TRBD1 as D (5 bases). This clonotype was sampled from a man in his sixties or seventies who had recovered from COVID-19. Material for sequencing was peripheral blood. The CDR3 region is CASSEQGHHEQYF. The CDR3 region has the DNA TGTGCCAGCAGTGAGCAGGGTCACCACGAGCAGTACTTC.